Presented here are 30 T cell receptor beta chains from one specimen sequenced in a study of T cell responses to AZD1222 COVID-19 vaccine. The table came from immunoSEQ multiplex PCR; TCRdb's copy has only in-frame clones and leaves some out. The sample has around 100,000 clones; approximately 91% are singletons. The specimen comprised peripheral blood, sampled on day 0 of AZD1222 vaccination. The receptors shown here come from an adult in good health.

A single count supports this clone. The rearrangement joins TRBV7-2 to TRBJ1-2; D call uncertain. The ends were cut back, 1 base at V and 8 bases at J, with 14 bases in the middle. The CDR3 covers 14 residues. Germline CDR1 reads SGHTA; CDR2 reads FQGNSA. The CDR3 DNA is TGTGCCAGCAGCTTAGGCCTCAGCCCTCGGGGCTACACCTTC. This translates into CASSLGLSPRGYTF.

CDR3 loop: CASSRQGDQPQHF. For the CDR3, the DNA is TGTGCCAGCAGTCGCCAGGGGGATCAGCCCCAGCATTTT. V usage is TRBV7-2 and J usage is TRBJ1-5, with 7 bases fitting TRBD1. This CDR3 has 13 residues. The V segment lost 6 bases and the J segment 5 bases; nucleotides outside the gene matches: 4. Germline V lookup: CDR1 SGHTA, CDR2 FQGNSA. Full variable domain (missing parts from reference TRBV7-2 and TRBJ1-5): GAGVSQSPSNKVTEKGKDVELRCDPISGHTALYWYRQSLGQGLEFLIYFQGNSAPDKSGLPSDRFSAERTGGSVSTLTIQRTQQEDSAVYLCASSRQGDQPQHFGDGTRLSIL.

The chain links TRBV7-3 to TRBJ2-2; 10 bases align to TRBD1. The junction had 7 bases not matched to a gene; V was cut back by 3 bases and J by 6 bases. The CDR3 is 16 amino acids. Germline lookup yields CDR1 SGHTA and CDR2 FQGTGA. CDR3 sequence: CASSFPGQGSPGELFF. The CDR3 DNA reads TGTGCCAGCAGCTTTCCGGGACAGGGGAGCCCCGGGGAGCTGTTTTTT.

The J gene is TRBJ1-1, the V gene TRBV20-1, with a possible D match to TRBD1 (6 bases). The CDR3 runs 16 residues. Germline CDR1 reads DFQATT; CDR2 reads SNEGSKA (reference sequence). V was pared by 3 bases and J by 7 bases, with 24 bases between. The CDR3, as DNA: TGCAGTGCTAGTCGAATCCCCGGGACATCAGGGTATGAAGCTTTCTTT. This gives the protein CSASRIPGTSGYEAFF.

V is TRBV4-1 and J is TRBJ2-4; TRBD1 aligns across 9 bases. Germline V lookup: CDR1 MGHRA, CDR2 YSYEKL. J gave up 8 bases and V 3 bases, and 5 bases lay outside the gene matches. This CDR3 is built from 14 residues. The CDR3 reads CASSQGQGLDIQYF. The CDR3 DNA reads as TGCGCCAGCAGCCAGGGACAGGGATTGGACATTCAGTACTTC.

J is TRBJ2-1 and V is TRBV5-1, with D tentatively TRBD2 (5 bases). The V gene's germline CDR1 is SGHRS and CDR2 YFSETQ. The CDR3 runs to 14 residues. Trimming cost V 0 bases and J 3 bases, with 7 bases left between them. In DNA form, the CDR3 reads TGCGCCAGCAGCTTGGTCGAGGGCTACAATGAGCAGTTCTTC. Residues: CASSLVEGYNEQFF.

About this clone: Other DNA sequences in the same sample also yield this CDR3. The chain combines TRBV7-2 with TRBJ2-5; 9 bases match TRBD2. CDR3 length: 16 residues. V lost 5 bases and J lost 7; bases outside the gene matches: 14. Germline assignment: CDR1 SGHTA and CDR2 FQGNSA. CDR3 amino acids: CASSTRSGRTTGTQYF. DNA for the CDR3: TGTGCCAGCAGCACCCGGAGCGGGAGGACAACGGGGACCCAGTACTTC.

This clone was seen just once. V and J are TRBV18 and TRBJ2-1, with D possibly TRBD1 on 6 matching bases. Deletions cut 0 bases from V and 2 bases from J, with 8 bases between. There are 15 residues in the CDR3. CDR1 is KGHSH, CDR2 LQKENI, per germline. CDR3 nucleotide sequence: TGTGCCAGCTCACCACCAGGGGGACCCTACAATGAGCAGTTCTTC. It translates to CASSPPGGPYNEQFF.

The chain carries TRBV19 and TRBJ1-1; TRBD1 agrees at 8 bases. The V gene's germline CDR1 is LNHDA and CDR2 SQIVND (reference sequence). The CDR3 covers 15 residues. With 5 bases clipped from V and 1 base from J, the junction kept 6 bases outside the gene matches. This CDR3 is CASSLSDRGNTEAFF. The CDR3 bases are TGTGCCAGTAGTCTGTCTGACAGGGGGAACACTGAAGCTTTCTTT.

CDR3 amino acids: CASSPGTGGFQPQHF. In nucleotides, the CDR3 is TGTGCCAGCAGTCCCGGGACAGGGGGTTTTCAGCCCCAGCATTTT. The chain carries TRBV6-5 and TRBJ1-5; 11 nucleotides line up with TRBD1. There are 15 residues in the CDR3. The ends lost 5 bases at V and 6 bases at J; junction bases unmatched: 6. Germline V gene lookup returns CDR1 MNHEY and CDR2 SVGAGI.

V usage is TRBV28 and J usage is TRBJ1-1; 9 bases are shared with TRBD1. Trimming took 4 bases from V and 5 from J; bases not matched to a gene: 8. CDR1 and CDR2 (germline): MDHEN, SYDVKM. This CDR3 region has 15 residues. The CDR3 here is CASSSPGQGGTEAFF. The CDR3 DNA reads TGTGCCAGCAGTTCCCCGGGACAGGGAGGGACTGAAGCTTTCTTT. Full variable domain (remainder filled in from reference TRBV28 and TRBJ1-1): DVKVTQSSRYLVKRTGEKVFLECVQDMDHENMFWYRQDPGLGLRLIYFSYDVKMKEKGDIPEGYSVSREKKERFSLILESASTNQTSMYLCASSSPGQGGTEAFFGQGTRLTVV.

The CDR3 loop reads CASIINLSTEAFF. In DNA form, the CDR3 reads TGTGCCAGCATTATTAATCTAAGCACTGAAGCTTTCTTT. V gene TRBV12-3 or TRBV12-4 combines with J gene TRBJ1-1; D gene uncertain. The V end lost 7 bases, the J end lost 4 bases, and 13 bases lay between the germline ends. This CDR3 is 13 amino acids long.

This clone has a handful of counts. The chain recombines TRBV12-3 or TRBV12-4 with TRBJ2-7; the D is unclear. This CDR3 contains 12 residues. V lost 3 bases to trimming and J lost 8 bases, with 11 bases between them. The CDR3 loop is CASSLVTAKQYF. In DNA, the CDR3 is TGTGCCAGCAGTTTGGTCACAGCAAAGCAGTACTTC.

V usage is TRBV21-1 and J usage is TRBJ1-2. TRBV21-1 is a known pseudogene. This CDR3 is built from 16 residues. As DNA, the CDR3 is TGTGCCAGCAGCAAAGATGAGACTACCCTCGGCTATGGCTACACCTTC. Protein sequence: CASSKDETTLGYGYTF.

This clone is a singleton in its sample. This chain joins TRBV4-2 and TRBJ1-5; possibly TRBD1 for D (5 bases). Trimming cost V 0 bases and J 4 bases, with 10 bases left between them. Germline V gene data show CDR1 as LGHNA and CDR2 as YNFKEQ. This CDR3 contains 15 residues. In DNA form, the CDR3 reads TGTGCCAGCAGCCAAGATTGGGCAGGGAATCAGCCCCAGCATTTT. This gives the protein CASSQDWAGNQPQHF.

The V gene is TRBV11-1, the J gene TRBJ2-6, with a tentative D call TRBD2 (5 bases). V was cut by 5 bases and J by 4 bases, with 9 bases left in between. Germline CDR1 SGHAT, CDR2 FQDESV (reference sequence). The CDR3 sequence is 14 residues long. The CDR3: CASSPGMGANVLTF. CDR3 DNA: TGTGCCAGCAGCCCCGGGATGGGGGCCAACGTCCTGACTTTC.

The CDR3 DNA follows: TGTGCCATCAGTGGCCGGGATGAAGAGACCCAGTACTTC. This codes for CAISGRDEETQYF. J is TRBJ2-5 and V is TRBV10-3; D is perhaps TRBD2 (5 bases). The CDR3 consists of 13 residues. Per germline, CDR1 ENHRY and CDR2 SYGVKD. The ends were cut back, 4 bases at V and 3 bases at J, with 9 bases in the middle.

The chain carries TRBV2 and TRBJ1-1, with a weak D call TRBD1 (5 bases). This CDR3 comprises 15 residues. Germline V gives CDR1 SNHLY, CDR2 FYNNEI. V lost 5 bases, J lost 5 bases, and 18 bases lay in between. The chain's CDR3 is CASSNWGTTGTEAFF. CDR3 in DNA: TGTGCCAGCAGTAATTGGGGCACCACGGGGACTGAAGCTTTCTTT.

V is TRBV15 and J is TRBJ2-3, with 13 bases fitting TRBD2. The CDR3 length is 13 residues. The germline gives CDR1 LNHNV, CDR2 YYDKDF (reference sequence). The ends lost 8 bases at V and 7 bases at J; junction bases unmatched: 3. The CDR3 is CATGTSGIYTQYF. The DNA for the CDR3 is TGTGCCACCGGGACTAGCGGGATATATACGCAGTATTTT. Together with reference TRBV15 and TRBJ2-3, the CDR3 gives the full variable domain: DAMVIQNPRYQVTQFGKPVTLSCSQTLNHNVMYWYQQKSSQAPKLLFHYYDKDFNNEADTPDNFQSRRPNTSFCFLDIRSPGLGDTAMYLCATGTSGIYTQYFGPGTRLTVL.

The chain recombines TRBV5-4 with TRBJ2-3, with D possibly being TRBD1 (5 bases). The CDR3 is 14 residues long. The germline CDR1 and CDR2 sequences are SGHNT and YYREEE (reference sequence). Deletions cut 0 bases from V and 2 bases from J, with 7 bases between. The CDR3 sequence: CASSLGQFTDTQYF. In DNA form, the CDR3 reads TGTGCCAGCAGCTTGGGACAGTTCACAGATACGCAGTATTTT.

The chain combines TRBV21-1 with TRBJ2-5; TRBD2, the table's D call, lacks a check against the DNA. TRBV21-1 constitutes a pseudogene. The CDR3 totals 16 residues. In DNA form, the CDR3 reads TGTGCCAGCAGCAAAGGAAGGGCGGGAGCACGAGAGACCCAGTACTTC. Its protein product is CASSKGRAGARETQYF.

The chain combines TRBV19 with TRBJ1-1; a weak D match, TRBD1 (5 bases). The CDR3 extends over 13 amino acids. The germline V gene has CDR1 LNHDA and CDR2 SQIVND (reference sequence). The V gene lost 7 bases and the J gene lost 1 base, with 10 bases spanning the gap. The CDR3 DNA sequence: TGTGCCAGTAAGGACACTCGGAACACTGAAGCTTTCTTT. It specifies CASKDTRNTEAFF.

The chain couples TRBV7-3 to TRBJ1-1; TRBD1 matches at 7 bases. Trimming removed 1 base from V and 1 base from J; junction bases left unmatched: 6. This CDR3 has 16 residues. The germline V gene has CDR1 SGHTA and CDR2 FQGTGA. Written as DNA, the CDR3 is TGTGCCAGCAGCTTAAGGTTGGCAGGGGGGAACACTGAAGCTTTCTTT. This translates into CASSLRLAGGNTEAFF.

The gene calls are TRBV10-1 and TRBJ2-5, with D uncertain. The germline V gene has CDR1 WNHNN and CDR2 SYGVQD (reference sequence). Trimming removed 2 bases from V and 5 bases from J, with 15 bases in between. CDR3 size: 15 residues. The CDR3 DNA follows: TGCGCCAGCAGTGAGCCCCGACAACCCTGGGAGACCCAGTACTTC. Protein: CASSEPRQPWETQYF.

V is TRBV6-5 and J is TRBJ2-7; 9 bases match TRBD1. From germline, CDR1 is MNHEY and CDR2 SVGAGI. J gave up 2 bases and V 2 bases, and 4 bases lay outside the gene matches. The CDR3 loop spans 15 amino acids. The DNA for the CDR3 is TGTGCCAGCAGTTACGGGACAGGGTTGGCCTACGAGCAGTACTTC. Residues: CASSYGTGLAYEQYF.

This chain joins TRBV7-9 and TRBJ1-6; D remains unclear. Germline CDR1 reads SEHNR; CDR2 reads FQNEAQ (reference sequence). This CDR3 has 14 residues. V gave up 5 bases and J gave up 7 bases, with 12 bases separating them. Here the CDR3 reads CASSPRRENSPLHF. The CDR3 coding sequence is TGTGCCAGCAGCCCTCGCCGGGAGAATTCACCCCTCCACTTT.

This clone was seen a single time. The chain recombines TRBV7-9 with TRBJ1-4, with D perhaps TRBD1 (6 bases). Germline lookup yields CDR1 SEHNR and CDR2 FQNEAQ (reference sequence). Trimming took 5 bases from V and 7 from J, leaving 11 bases between them. This CDR3 is built from 13 residues. The CDR3: CASSPDRREKLFF. DNA for the CDR3: TGTGCCAGCAGCCCCGACAGGCGTGAAAAACTGTTTTTT.

The V gene is TRBV28, the J gene TRBJ2-7; D tentatively reads TRBD1 or TRBD2 (5 bases each). V was cut by 6 bases and J by 7 bases, with 10 bases left in between. Per germline, CDR1 MDHEN and CDR2 SYDVKM. The CDR3 consists of 11 residues. The CDR3 DNA is TGTGCCAGCAGCCGGGACCTTGAGCAGTACTTC. Amino acid sequence: CASSRDLEQYF. Supplemented by reference TRBV28 and TRBJ2-7, the full variable domain reads DVKVTQSSRYLVKRTGEKVFLECVQDMDHENMFWYRQDPGLGLRLIYFSYDVKMKEKGDIPEGYSVSREKKERFSLILESASTNQTSMYLCASSRDLEQYFGPGTRLTVT.

The chain links TRBV28 to TRBJ2-7; 8 nucleotides align to TRBD1. The V gene end was trimmed by 6 bases and the J gene end by 3 bases; junction bases not matched to a gene: 4. Germline-derived CDR1 and CDR2 are MDHEN and SYDVKM. CDR3 size: 13 residues. CDR3 bases: TGTGCCAGCAGCTGGGGGACAGGCTACGAGCAGTACTTC. It is translated as CASSWGTGYEQYF.

The V gene is TRBV13, the J gene TRBJ1-1; D is unresolved. V lost 7 bases and J 5 bases, leaving 14 bases between the germline ends. The CDR3 has 13 amino acids. Germline values: CDR1 PRHDT, CDR2 FYEKMQ (reference sequence). The CDR3 region is CASTLIRVTEAFF. DNA for the CDR3: TGTGCCAGCACTTTGATTCGGGTGACTGAAGCTTTCTTT.